A single sample is the source of the 20 T cell receptor beta chains below, sequenced in a study of blood T cell repertoires in COVID-19 (dated by TCRdb to 2019 to 2021). Preparation of the library involved the immunoSEQ multiplex PCR assay. The source is immuneACCESS, and TCRdb retained only in-frame sequences with V and J called. Part of the clones is not carried over; for the studies checked, unresolved V genes explain less than half of this, and the remainder is unexplained. Present in this sample are 200,000 to 250,000 clones, less than 90% of which were seen just once. The ten largest make up about 20% of the sample. The sample was peripheral blood. The source of these receptors is a young man with active or convalescent COVID-19.

This clone was recorded a few times. The chain links TRBV9 to TRBJ1-4, with TRBD1 matching over 9 bases. The CDR3 runs to 16 residues. Trimming cost V 4 bases and J 8 bases; bases outside gene matches: 12. Germline V gives CDR1 SGDLS, CDR2 YYNGEE. DNA of the CDR3: TGTGCCAGCAGCCCCCGGACAGGGGATGTGGTAGAAAAACTGTTTTTT. This gives the protein CASSPRTGDVVEKLFF. The variable domain in full, with the rest retrieved from reference TRBV9 and TRBJ1-4, is DSGVTQTPKHLITATGQRVTLRCSPRSGDLSVYWYQQSLDQGLQFLIQYYNGEERAKGNILERFSAQQFPDLHSELNLSSLELGDSALYFCASSPRTGDVVEKLFFGSGTQLSVL.

A remark on this clone: Mismatch with germline at one junction end may stem from a read error. This chain uses TRBV7-7 with TRBJ2-2; D remains ambiguous. Germline-derived CDR1 and CDR2 are SSHAT and FNYEAQ (reference sequence). This CDR3 spans 13 amino acids. CDR3 DNA: TGTGCTAGCAGCTTAGATCACTCCGGGGAGCTGTTTTTT. Its protein product is CASSLDHSGELFF.

CDR3 coding DNA: TGTGCCAGCAGTTTGTCCCCCTCCTATGGCTACACCTTC. Translated, it gives CASSLSPSYGYTF. The V and J genes are TRBV28 and TRBJ1-2; the D is unclear. The ends were cut back, 3 bases at V and 4 bases at J, with 9 bases in the middle. CDR3 size: 13 residues. Germline lookup yields CDR1 MDHEN and CDR2 SYDVKM.

This clone was recorded a few times. This chain links TRBV28 with TRBJ1-2; 11 bases match TRBD1. The CDR3 covers 14 residues. Germline assignment: CDR1 MDHEN and CDR2 SYDVKM. The V gene end was trimmed by 6 bases and the J gene end by 5 bases; junction bases not matched to a gene: 5. As DNA, the CDR3 is TGTGCCAGCAGCCCCGGACAGGGGGCTTATGGCTACACCTTC. Encoded protein: CASSPGQGAYGYTF.

This clone occurred once. The chain carries TRBV2 and TRBJ1-5; TRBD1 agrees at 10 bases. V dropped 8 bases and J dropped 0; count of bases not matched to a gene: 4. Per germline, CDR1 SNHLY and CDR2 FYNNEI. This CDR3 is built from 15 residues. CDR3 region: CASAGQGYSNQPQHF. CDR3 coding DNA: TGTGCCAGCGCGGGACAGGGGTATAGCAATCAGCCCCAGCATTTT. The full variable domain, completed using reference TRBV2 and TRBJ1-5, is EPEVTQTPSHQVTQMGQEVILRCVPISNHLYFYWYRQILGQKVEFLVSFYNNEISEKSEIFDDQFSVERPDGSNFTLKIRSTKLEDSAMYFCASAGQGYSNQPQHFGDGTRLSIL.

Of note for this clone: At the DNA level, this CDR3 is encoded by other sequences in the same sample as well. CDR3 in DNA: TGTGCCCTAGGGGGGGGAGGGGGGGCCAACGTCCTGACTTTC. The encoded protein is CALGGGGGANVLTF. The J gene is TRBJ2-6, the V gene TRBV10-3, with D perhaps matching TRBD2 (7 bases). V lost 11 bases and J 4 bases, leaving 15 bases between the germline ends. The length of the CDR3 is 14 residues. CDR1 is ENHRY and CDR2 is SYGVKD in the germline V gene.

As concerns this clone: Other DNA sequences in the sample encode the same CDR3. V gene TRBV18 combines with J gene TRBJ1-1; TRBD1 agrees at 9 bases. After removal of 6 bases from V and 5 bases from J, the junction contained 4 bases not matched to a gene. Germline V gene lookup returns CDR1 KGHSH and CDR2 LQKENI. CDR3 length: 13 amino acids. CDR3 nucleotide sequence: TGTGCCAGCTCCCGGACAGGGGATACTGAAGCTTTCTTT. Protein sequence: CASSRTGDTEAFF.

This chain joins TRBV19 and TRBJ2-1; 13 positions match TRBD2. This CDR3 has 15 residues. V lost 7 bases, J lost 7 bases, and 7 bases stayed unmatched. The germline CDR1 and CDR2 sequences are LNHDA and SQIVND (reference sequence). The CDR3 is CASISGTSGENEQFF. The DNA for the CDR3 is TGTGCCAGTATTTCCGGGACTAGCGGGGAGAATGAGCAGTTCTTC.

The chain uses TRBV4-3 and TRBJ2-7, with TRBD2 as a possible D gene (6 bases). In germline, CDR1 is LGHNA, CDR2 YSLEER. The CDR3 sequence is 15 residues long. Trimming removed 0 bases at V and 9 bases at J, with 18 bases between. Here the CDR3 DNA reads TGCGCCAGCAGCCAAGATCGTAGCGGCAACCTAAGGCAGTACTTC. Encoded protein: CASSQDRSGNLRQYF.

The chain is built from TRBV9 and TRBJ1-2, with D perhaps matching TRBD1 (6 bases). The CDR3 contains 17 residues. V lost 0 bases, J lost 7 bases, and 22 bases lay in between. Germline V gives CDR1 SGDLS, CDR2 YYNGEE. Here the CDR3 reads CASSVGGTPTQGGGYTF. The DNA for the CDR3 is TGTGCCAGCAGCGTAGGTGGGACACCGACTCAAGGAGGTGGCTACACCTTC.

This clone was counted between two and nine times. This chain uses TRBV14 with TRBJ2-2; the D gene is possibly TRBD2 (6 bases). CDR1 and CDR2 (germline): SGHDN, FVKESK. This CDR3 is built from 19 residues. V dropped 0 bases and J dropped 2 bases, with 19 bases sitting between them. CDR3 nucleotides: TGTGCCAGCAGCCAAGATCGGGGCCTGGGTAGCGGTAACACCGGGGAGCTGTTTTTT. It translates to CASSQDRGLGSGNTGELFF.

The chain links TRBV28 to TRBJ2-1; 8 nucleotides align to TRBD2. J was trimmed by 5 bases and V by 3 bases; bases with no gene match: 12. From germline, CDR1 is MDHEN and CDR2 SYDVKM. The CDR3 is 17 amino acids. The CDR3 DNA reads as TGTGCCAGCAGTTTTCGGGGGGGGACGGTATTAAACAATGAGCAGTTCTTC. It specifies CASSFRGGTVLNNEQFF.

The V call is TRBV28, the J call TRBJ1-2; 7 bases map to TRBD1. Per the germline V gene, CDR1 is MDHEN and CDR2 is SYDVKM. V lost 3 bases and J lost 4; bases outside the gene matches: 5. This CDR3 comprises 14 residues. CDR3 in amino acids: CASSFPDRVYGYTF. In nucleotides, the CDR3 is TGTGCCAGCAGTTTTCCTGACAGGGTCTATGGCTACACCTTC.

This clone was detected once. The V and J genes are TRBV12-3 or TRBV12-4 and TRBJ1-5; 9 bases line up with TRBD1. V shed 6 bases, J shed 7 bases, and the junction held 4 bases outside the gene matches. This CDR3 has 13 amino acids. CDR3 region: CASSWDRDQPQHF. CDR3 sequence (DNA): TGTGCCAGCAGCTGGGACAGGGACCAGCCCCAGCATTTT.

The chain uses TRBV20-1 and TRBJ1-2, with D uncertain. The V gene's germline CDR1 is DFQATT and CDR2 SNEGSKA (reference sequence). V lost 5 bases to trimming and J lost 8 bases, with 9 bases between them. The CDR3 extends over 10 amino acids. CDR3 in amino acids: CSAQRGGYTF. For the CDR3, the DNA is TGCAGTGCTCAACGCGGGGGCTACACCTTC.

The V gene is TRBV18, the J gene TRBJ1-4; D perhaps matches TRBD1 (6 bases). The CDR3 sequence is 15 residues long. The V and J ends lost 4 bases and 2 bases respectively, with 11 bases between them. Germline loops: CDR1 KGHSH, CDR2 LQKENI. In nucleotides, the CDR3 is TGTGCCAGCTCACTTATGCAGGGGACTAATGAAAAACTGTTTTTT. This translates into CASSLMQGTNEKLFF.

This sequence joins TRBV5-1 and TRBJ2-1, with TRBD1 matching over 9 bases. The CDR3 is 15 residues long. Germline V gives CDR1 SGHRS, CDR2 YFSETQ. Unmatched junction bases numbered 3, after V lost 4 bases and J lost 1 base. The CDR3 loop reads CASSLGQGSYNEQFF. In DNA, the CDR3 is TGCGCCAGCAGCCTAGGACAGGGGTCCTACAATGAGCAGTTCTTC.

This sequence joins TRBV7-9 and TRBJ1-4, with a possible D match to TRBD1 (6 bases). In germline, CDR1 is SEHNR, CDR2 FQNEAQ (reference sequence). V was clipped by 2 bases and J by 2 bases, with 12 bases between them. The CDR3 is 16 amino acids. Written as DNA, the CDR3 is TGTGCCAGCAGCTTATCCCCCGGACAGACTAATGAAAAACTGTTTTTT. It translates to CASSLSPGQTNEKLFF.

The V call is TRBV30, the J call TRBJ1-6, with D possibly TRBD1 on 5 matching bases. This CDR3 region has 13 residues. The V gene lost 1 base and the J gene lost 8 bases, with 9 bases spanning the gap. Germline lookup yields CDR1 GTSNPN and CDR2 SVGIG (reference sequence). Written as DNA, the CDR3 is TGTGCCTGGAGTGGCAGGGTAGATTCACCCCTCCACTTT. Amino acids: CAWSGRVDSPLHF.

The chain couples TRBV15 to TRBJ1-3; D not resolved. This CDR3 is 15 amino acids long. CDR1 is LNHNV and CDR2 is YYDKDF in the germline V gene (reference sequence). V lost 7 bases to trimming and J lost 2 bases, with 15 bases between them. CDR3 sequence reads: CATTKRVGPGNTIYF. The CDR3 DNA is TGTGCCACCACCAAAAGAGTGGGCCCTGGAAACACCATATATTTT.